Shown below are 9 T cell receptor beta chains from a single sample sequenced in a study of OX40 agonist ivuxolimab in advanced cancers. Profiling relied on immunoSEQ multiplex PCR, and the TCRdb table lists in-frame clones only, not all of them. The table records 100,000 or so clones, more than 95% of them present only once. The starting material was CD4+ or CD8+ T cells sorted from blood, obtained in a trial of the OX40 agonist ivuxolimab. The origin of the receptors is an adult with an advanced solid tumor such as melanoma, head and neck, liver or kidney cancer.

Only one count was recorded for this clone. The CDR3: CASSFLDTIYF. The CDR3 bases are TGTGCCAGCAGCTTCTTGGACACCATATATTTT. This chain connects TRBV5-4 to TRBJ1-3, with D unclear. V gave up 2 bases and J gave up 8 bases, with 5 bases separating them. CDR1 and CDR2 from the germline V gene are SGHNT and YYREEE (reference sequence). CDR3 length equals 11 residues. The full variable domain, with the rest looked up from reference TRBV5-4 and TRBJ1-3, is ETGVTQSPTHLIKTRGQQVTLRCSSQSGHNTVSWYQQALGQGPQFIFQYYREEENGRGNFPPRFSGLQFPNYSSELNVNALELDDSALYLCASSFLDTIYFGEGSWLTVV.

CDR3 nucleotide sequence: TGTGCCAGTAGTCCAACAGGGCGCGAGCAGTACTTC. Residues: CASSPTGREQYF. This chain links TRBV19 with TRBJ2-7; TRBD1 is a possible D gene (6 bases). Per germline, CDR1 LNHDA and CDR2 SQIVND (reference sequence). This CDR3 has 12 amino acids. V shed 5 bases and J shed 6 bases, with 11 bases lying between them.

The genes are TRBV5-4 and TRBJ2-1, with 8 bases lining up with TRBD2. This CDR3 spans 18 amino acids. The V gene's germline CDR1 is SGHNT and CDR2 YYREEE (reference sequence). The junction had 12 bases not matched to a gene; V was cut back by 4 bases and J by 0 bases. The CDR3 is CASSLDRQREISYNEQFF. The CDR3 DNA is TGTGCCAGCAGCCTCGACCGCCAGCGGGAGATCTCCTACAATGAGCAGTTCTTC.

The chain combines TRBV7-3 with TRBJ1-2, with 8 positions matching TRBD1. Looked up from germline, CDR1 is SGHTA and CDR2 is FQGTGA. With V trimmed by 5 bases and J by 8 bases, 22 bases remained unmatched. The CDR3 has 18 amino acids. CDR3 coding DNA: TGTGCCAGCAGCCTAAGGCCGTCCCCGGGACAGGAAGTTGAAGGCTACACCTTC. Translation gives CASSLRPSPGQEVEGYTF.

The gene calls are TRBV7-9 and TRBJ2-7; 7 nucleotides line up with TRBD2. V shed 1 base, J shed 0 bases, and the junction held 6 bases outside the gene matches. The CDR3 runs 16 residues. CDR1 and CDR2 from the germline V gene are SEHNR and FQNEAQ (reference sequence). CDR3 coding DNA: TGTGCCAGCAGCTTAGTCGGGGGGAGGGCCTCCTACGAGCAGTACTTC. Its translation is CASSLVGGRASYEQYF.

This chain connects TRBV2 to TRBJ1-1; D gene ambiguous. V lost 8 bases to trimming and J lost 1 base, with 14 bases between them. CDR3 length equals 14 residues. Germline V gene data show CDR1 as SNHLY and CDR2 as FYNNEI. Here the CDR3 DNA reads TGTGCCAGCCCCCAAGCTGGTAAGAACACTGAAGCTTTCTTT. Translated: CASPQAGKNTEAFF.

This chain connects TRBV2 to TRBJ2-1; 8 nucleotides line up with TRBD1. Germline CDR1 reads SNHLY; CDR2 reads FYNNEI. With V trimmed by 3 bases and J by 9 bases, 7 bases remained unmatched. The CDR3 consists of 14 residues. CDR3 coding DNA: TGTGCCAGCAGTGACACGCAGGGGGCGAGTGAGCAGTTCTTC. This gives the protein CASSDTQGASEQFF.

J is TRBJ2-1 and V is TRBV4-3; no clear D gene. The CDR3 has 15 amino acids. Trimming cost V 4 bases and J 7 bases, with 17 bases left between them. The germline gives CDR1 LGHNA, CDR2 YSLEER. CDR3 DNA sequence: TGCGCCAGCAGCCCCAAGTGGCCTAGTGGGAATGAGCAGTTCTTC. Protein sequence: CASSPKWPSGNEQFF.

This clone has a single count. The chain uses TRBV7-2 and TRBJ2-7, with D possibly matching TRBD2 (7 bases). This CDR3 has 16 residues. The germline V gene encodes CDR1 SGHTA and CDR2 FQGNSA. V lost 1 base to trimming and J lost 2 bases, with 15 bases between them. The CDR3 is CASSLDSAGAPYEQYF. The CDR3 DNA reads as TGTGCCAGCAGCTTAGATTCCGCGGGGGCCCCCTACGAGCAGTACTTC.